This TCR beta chain was sequenced in a study of T-cell reconstitution after alpha-beta-depleted transplantation in children. Study-level results: Roughly two months post-transplant, alpha-beta T cells reportedly originated from several hundred graft clones that had expanded. It was newly produced T cells that mostly accounted for T-cell counts and diversity one year after transplant.

V dropped 3 bases and J dropped 2; count of bases not matched to a gene: 4. This CDR3 spans 15 amino acids. CDR1 and CDR2 from the germline V gene are SGHTA and FQGNSA. In its sample, this clonotype was seen many times. What it binds is unknown. Unique molecular identifiers were incorporated when the TCRbeta library was constructed. TCRdb ran MiXCR on the PCR reads and lists one entry per CDR3 protein. The sample lists fewer than 700,000 distinct CDR3 sequences, 13% occurring once. This chain links TRBV7-2 with TRBJ2-1; TRBD1 aligns across 7 bases. The TCR comes from a male patient between 10 and 17 years old who had a stem cell transplant for acute myeloid leukemia, so the T cells may come from the graft donor. Specimen: PBMCs, mostly from graft donor cells, collected 360 days after TCRalphabeta/CD19-depleted stem cell transplant. CDR3 sequence (DNA): TGTGCCAGCAGCTTGACAGGGCCCCCCTACAATGAGCAGTTCTTC. Residues: CASSLTGPPYNEQFF.